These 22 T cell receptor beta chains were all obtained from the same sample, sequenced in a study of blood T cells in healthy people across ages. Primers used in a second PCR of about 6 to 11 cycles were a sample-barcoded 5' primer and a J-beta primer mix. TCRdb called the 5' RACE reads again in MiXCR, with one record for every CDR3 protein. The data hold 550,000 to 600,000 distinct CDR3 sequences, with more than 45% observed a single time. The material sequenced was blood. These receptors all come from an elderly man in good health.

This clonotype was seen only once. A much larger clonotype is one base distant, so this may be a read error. CDR3 DNA: TGTGCCAGCAGCGCCAACAGGTTTGGCGAGCAGTACTTC. Amino acids: CASSANRFGEQYF. This chain uses TRBV7-2 with TRBJ2-7; D might be TRBD1 (5 bases). Trimming pared 5 bases from V and 6 bases from J, leaving 14 bases between. Germline V CDR1 and CDR2: SGHTA, FQGNSA. The CDR3 runs 13 residues. Based on the CDR3 plus reference TRBV7-2 and TRBJ2-7, the full variable domain is GAGVSQSPSNKVTEKGKDVELRCDPISGHTALYWYRQSLGQGLEFLIYFQGNSAPDKSGLPSDRFSAERTGGSVSTLTIQRTQQEDSAVYLCASSANRFGEQYFGPGTRLTVT.

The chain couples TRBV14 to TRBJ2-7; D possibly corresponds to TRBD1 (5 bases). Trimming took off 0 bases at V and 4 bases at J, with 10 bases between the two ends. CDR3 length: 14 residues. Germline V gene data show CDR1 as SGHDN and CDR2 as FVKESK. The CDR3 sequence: CASSQDRVKYEQYF. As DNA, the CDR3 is TGTGCCAGCAGCCAAGACAGGGTGAAGTACGAGCAGTACTTC.

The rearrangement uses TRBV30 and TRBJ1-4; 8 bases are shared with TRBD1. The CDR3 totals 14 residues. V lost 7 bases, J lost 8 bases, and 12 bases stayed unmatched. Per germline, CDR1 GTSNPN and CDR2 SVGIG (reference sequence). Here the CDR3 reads CALGRTGRGEKLFF. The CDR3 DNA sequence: TGTGCCTTAGGCCGGACAGGGAGGGGAGAAAAACTGTTTTTT.

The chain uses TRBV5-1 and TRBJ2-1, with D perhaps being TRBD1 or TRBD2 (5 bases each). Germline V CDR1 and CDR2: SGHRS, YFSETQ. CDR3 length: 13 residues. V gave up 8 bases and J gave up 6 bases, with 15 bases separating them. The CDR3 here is CASASGRLNEQFF. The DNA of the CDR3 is TGCGCCAGTGCCTCGGGGCGCCTCAATGAGCAGTTCTTC.

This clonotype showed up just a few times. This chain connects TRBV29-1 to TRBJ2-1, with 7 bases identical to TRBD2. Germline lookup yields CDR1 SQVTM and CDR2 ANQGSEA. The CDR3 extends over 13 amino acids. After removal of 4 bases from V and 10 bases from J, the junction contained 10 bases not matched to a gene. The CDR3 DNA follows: TGCAGCGTTGTGGCTAGCGGAGGGGAGGAGCAGTTCTTC. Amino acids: CSVVASGGEEQFF.

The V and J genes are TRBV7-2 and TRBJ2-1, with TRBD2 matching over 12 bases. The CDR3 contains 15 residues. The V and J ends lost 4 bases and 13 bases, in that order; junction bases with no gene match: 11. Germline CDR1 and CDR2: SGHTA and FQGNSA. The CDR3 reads CASSSRTSGKETQFF. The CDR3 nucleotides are TGTGCCAGCAGCTCACGGACTAGCGGGAAAGAGACCCAGTTCTTC.

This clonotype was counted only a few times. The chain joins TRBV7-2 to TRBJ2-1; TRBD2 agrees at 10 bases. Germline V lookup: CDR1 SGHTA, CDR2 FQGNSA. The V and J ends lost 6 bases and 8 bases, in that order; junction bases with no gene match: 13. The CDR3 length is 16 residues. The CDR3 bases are TGTGCCAGCAGTCTGACGTCTCTAGCGGGAGTAGATGAGCAGTTCTTC. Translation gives CASSLTSLAGVDEQFF. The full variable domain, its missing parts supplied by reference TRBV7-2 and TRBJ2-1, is GAGVSQSPSNKVTEKGKDVELRCDPISGHTALYWYRQSLGQGLEFLIYFQGNSAPDKSGLPSDRFSAERTGGSVSTLTIQRTQQEDSAVYLCASSLTSLAGVDEQFFGPGTRLTVL.

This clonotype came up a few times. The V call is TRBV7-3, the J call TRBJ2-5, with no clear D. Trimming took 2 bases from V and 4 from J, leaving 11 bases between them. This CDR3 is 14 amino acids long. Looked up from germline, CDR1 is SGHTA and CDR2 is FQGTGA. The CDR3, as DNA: TGTGCCAGCAGCTTAGATGGCACGGCAGAGACCCAGTACTTC. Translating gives CASSLDGTAETQYF.

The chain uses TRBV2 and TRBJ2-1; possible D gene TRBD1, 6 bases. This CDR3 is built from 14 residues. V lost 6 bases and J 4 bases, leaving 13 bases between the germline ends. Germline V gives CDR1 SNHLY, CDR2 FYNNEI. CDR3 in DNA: TGTGCCAGCAGAGAGACAGGCCCGTACAATGAGCAGTTCTTC. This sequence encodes CASRETGPYNEQFF.

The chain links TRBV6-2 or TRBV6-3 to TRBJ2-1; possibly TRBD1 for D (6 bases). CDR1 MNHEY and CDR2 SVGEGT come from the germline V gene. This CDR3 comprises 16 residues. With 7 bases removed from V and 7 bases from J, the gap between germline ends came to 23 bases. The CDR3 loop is CASTSLKGERVNEQFF. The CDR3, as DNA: TGTGCCAGCACTTCCCTAAAGGGGGAGAGGGTGAATGAGCAGTTCTTC.

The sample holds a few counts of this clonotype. This CDR3 is CASSYFGNTGELFF. Written as DNA, the CDR3 is TGTGCCAGCAGTTACTTCGGTAACACCGGGGAGCTGTTTTTT. The chain is built from TRBV6-5 and TRBJ2-2; no clear D gene. The CDR3 sequence is 14 residues long. Germline V gives CDR1 MNHEY, CDR2 SVGAGI. V lost 1 base, J lost 2 bases, and 5 bases lay in between.

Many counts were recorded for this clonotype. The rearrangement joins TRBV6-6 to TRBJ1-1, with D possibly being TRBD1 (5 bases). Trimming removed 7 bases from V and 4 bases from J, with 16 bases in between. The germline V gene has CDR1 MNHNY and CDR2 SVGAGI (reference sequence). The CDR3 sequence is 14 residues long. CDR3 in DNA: TGTGCCAGCAAGCAAGGGGCTCCAGTCACTGAAGCTTTCTTT. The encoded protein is CASKQGAPVTEAFF.

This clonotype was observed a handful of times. DNA for the CDR3: TGTGCCATCAGTGATATCCGCGAGCAGTTCTTC. It yields the protein CAISDIREQFF. The V and J genes are TRBV10-3 and TRBJ2-1; D gene unclear. Trimming took off 3 bases at V and 10 bases at J, with 7 bases between the two ends. CDR3 length equals 11 residues. The germline V gene encodes CDR1 ENHRY and CDR2 SYGVKD.

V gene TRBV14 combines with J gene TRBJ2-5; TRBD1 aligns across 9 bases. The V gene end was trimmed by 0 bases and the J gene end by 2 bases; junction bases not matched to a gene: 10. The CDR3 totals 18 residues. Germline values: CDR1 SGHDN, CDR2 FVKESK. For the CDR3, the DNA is TGTGCCAGCAGCCAAGATCGGAGCACCGGGACAGGGCAAGAGACCCAGTACTTC. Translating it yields CASSQDRSTGTGQETQYF.

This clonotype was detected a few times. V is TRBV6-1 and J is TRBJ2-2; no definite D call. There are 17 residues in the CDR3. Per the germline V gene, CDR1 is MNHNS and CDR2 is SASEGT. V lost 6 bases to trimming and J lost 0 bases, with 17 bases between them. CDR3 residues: CASRPLRADANTGELFF. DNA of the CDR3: TGTGCCAGCAGACCCCTTCGAGCAGACGCGAACACCGGGGAGCTGTTTTTT.

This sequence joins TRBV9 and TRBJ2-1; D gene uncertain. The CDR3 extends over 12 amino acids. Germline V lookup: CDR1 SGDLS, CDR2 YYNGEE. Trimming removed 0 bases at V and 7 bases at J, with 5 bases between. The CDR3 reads CASSVDPNEQFF. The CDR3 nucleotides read TGTGCCAGCAGCGTAGATCCGAATGAGCAGTTCTTC. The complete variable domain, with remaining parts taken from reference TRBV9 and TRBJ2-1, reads DSGVTQTPKHLITATGQRVTLRCSPRSGDLSVYWYQQSLDQGLQFLIQYYNGEERAKGNILERFSAQQFPDLHSELNLSSLELGDSALYFCASSVDPNEQFFGPGTRLTVL.

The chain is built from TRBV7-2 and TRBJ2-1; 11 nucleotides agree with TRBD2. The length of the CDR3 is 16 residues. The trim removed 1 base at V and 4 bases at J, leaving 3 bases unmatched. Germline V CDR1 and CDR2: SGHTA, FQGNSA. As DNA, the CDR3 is TGTGCCAGCAGCTTAGGATCTAGCGGGAGGTACAATGAGCAGTTCTTC. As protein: CASSLGSSGRYNEQFF.

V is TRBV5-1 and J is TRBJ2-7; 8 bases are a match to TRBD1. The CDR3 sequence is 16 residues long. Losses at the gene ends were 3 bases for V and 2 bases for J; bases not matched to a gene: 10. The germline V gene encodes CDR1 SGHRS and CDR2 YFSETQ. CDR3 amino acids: CASSSPSGTGAYEQYF. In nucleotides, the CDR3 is TGCGCCAGCAGCTCCCCGTCCGGGACAGGAGCCTACGAGCAGTACTTC. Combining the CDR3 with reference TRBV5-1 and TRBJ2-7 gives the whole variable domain KAGVTQTPRYLIKTRGQQVTLSCSPISGHRSVSWYQQTPGQGLQFLFEYFSETQRNKGNFPGRFSGRQFSNSRSEMNVSTLELGDSALYLCASSSPSGTGAYEQYFGPGTRLTVT.

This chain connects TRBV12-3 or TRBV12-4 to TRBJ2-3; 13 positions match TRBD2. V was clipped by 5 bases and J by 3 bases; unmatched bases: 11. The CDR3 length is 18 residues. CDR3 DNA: TGTGCCAGCAGTCACGGACTAGCGGGAGTTCTGACGACAGATACGCAGTATTTT. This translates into CASSHGLAGVLTTDTQYF.

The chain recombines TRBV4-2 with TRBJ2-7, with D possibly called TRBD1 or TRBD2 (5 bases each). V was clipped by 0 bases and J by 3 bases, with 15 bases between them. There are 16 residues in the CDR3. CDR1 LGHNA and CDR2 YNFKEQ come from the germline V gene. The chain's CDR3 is CASSQDSRDRFYEQYF. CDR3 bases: TGTGCCAGCAGCCAAGATAGTCGGGACCGTTTCTACGAGCAGTACTTC.

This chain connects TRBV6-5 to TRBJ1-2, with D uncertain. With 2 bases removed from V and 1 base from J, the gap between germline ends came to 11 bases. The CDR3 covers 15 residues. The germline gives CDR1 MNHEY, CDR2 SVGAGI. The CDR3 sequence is CASSYANGINYGYTF. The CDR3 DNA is TGTGCCAGCAGTTACGCGAACGGCATTAACTATGGCTACACCTTC.

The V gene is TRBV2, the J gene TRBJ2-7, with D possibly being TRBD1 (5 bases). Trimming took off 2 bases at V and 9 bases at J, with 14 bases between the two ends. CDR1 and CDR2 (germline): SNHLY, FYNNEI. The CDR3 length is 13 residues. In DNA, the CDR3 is TGTGCCAGCAGTGAAAGGGCAGGGCTTGGGCAGTACTTC. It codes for CASSERAGLGQYF.